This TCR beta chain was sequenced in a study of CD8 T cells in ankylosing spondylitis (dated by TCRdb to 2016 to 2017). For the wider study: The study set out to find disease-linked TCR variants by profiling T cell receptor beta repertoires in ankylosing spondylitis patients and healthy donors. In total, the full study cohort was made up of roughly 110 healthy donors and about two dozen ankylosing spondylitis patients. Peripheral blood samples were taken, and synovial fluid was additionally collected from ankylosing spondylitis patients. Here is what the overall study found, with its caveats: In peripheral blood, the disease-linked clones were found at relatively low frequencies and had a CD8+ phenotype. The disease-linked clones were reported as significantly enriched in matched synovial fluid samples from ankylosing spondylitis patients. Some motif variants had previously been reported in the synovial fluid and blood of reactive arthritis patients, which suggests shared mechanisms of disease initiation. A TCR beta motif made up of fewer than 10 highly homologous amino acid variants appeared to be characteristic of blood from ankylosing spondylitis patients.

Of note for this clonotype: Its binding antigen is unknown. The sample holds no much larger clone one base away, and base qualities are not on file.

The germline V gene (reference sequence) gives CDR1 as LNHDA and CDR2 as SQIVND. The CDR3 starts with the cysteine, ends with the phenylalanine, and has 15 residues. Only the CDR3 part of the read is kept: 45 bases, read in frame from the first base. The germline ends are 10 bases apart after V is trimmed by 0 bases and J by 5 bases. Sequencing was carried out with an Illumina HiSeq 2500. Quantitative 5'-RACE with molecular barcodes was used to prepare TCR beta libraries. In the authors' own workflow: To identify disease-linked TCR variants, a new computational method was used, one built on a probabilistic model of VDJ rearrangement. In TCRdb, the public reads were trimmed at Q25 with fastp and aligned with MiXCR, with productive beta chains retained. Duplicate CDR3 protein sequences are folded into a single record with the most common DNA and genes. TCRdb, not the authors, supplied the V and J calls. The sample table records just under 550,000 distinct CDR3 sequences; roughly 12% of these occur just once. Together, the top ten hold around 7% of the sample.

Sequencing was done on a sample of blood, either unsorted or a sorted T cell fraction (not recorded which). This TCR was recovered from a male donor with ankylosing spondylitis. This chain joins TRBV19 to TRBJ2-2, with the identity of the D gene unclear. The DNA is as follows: TGTGCCAGTAGTATAGATGTTGGGCGAACCGGGGAGCTGTTTTTT. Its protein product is CASSIDVGRTGELFF.